This T cell receptor beta chain was identified in a study of T cell repertoires in cytomegalovirus infection. Study information: Public TCR beta signatures provided an indication of both CMV infection and a matching HLA type.

Each CDR3 protein gets one entry after TCRdb re-called the reads with MiXCR. The table records more than 150,000 distinct CDR3 sequences, about 20% of them present only once. Germline trimming cut 5 bases from V and 7 bases from J; bases unmatched to any gene: 9. This CDR3 comprises 14 residues. CDR1 and CDR2 from the germline V gene are SGHTA and FQGNSA. In its sample, this clonotype was seen many times. Its antigen is unknown. Regarding the study as a whole: The ex vivo response showed dominance by HLA-C-restricted CMV-specific TCR beta clonotypes. Identification of carriers of CMV plus the relevant HLA was achieved through cumulative public TCR beta family frequency.

This sequence was found in a human donor in good health (CMV status not recorded). Some clones in this sample may be carry-over from other donors' samples. This chain joins TRBV7-2 and TRBJ1-2, with 8 bases matching TRBD1. Sequencing used PBMCs. CDR3 amino acids: CASSLGQGWAGYTF. CDR3 sequence (DNA): TGTGCCAGCAGCCTCGGACAGGGTTGGGCTGGCTACACCTTC.